This TCR beta chain came from a study of a mutant IDH1 vaccine in newly diagnosed glioma. Germline V gene lookup returns CDR1 PRHDT and CDR2 FYEKMQ (reference sequence). Trimming stripped 5 bases from V and 2 bases from J, with 16 bases between. This CDR3 has 16 amino acids. Noted time point: week 35, safety follow-up. Every single dose of the vaccine, 300 ug of mutant IDH1 20-mer peptide, came with topical imiquimod. To note about this clone: What it binds is not known.

Assay: immunoSEQ multiplex PCR; the TCRdb copy retains only in-frame clones and omits some. This table holds fewer than 35,000 clones, roughly 80% found once. This receptor was obtained from a woman aged 40 to 50 with glioma. The sample in question was PBMCs, obtained from a glioma patient whose treatment included an IDH1 peptide vaccine. V is TRBV13 and J is TRBJ2-1, with D maybe TRBD2 (5 bases). The CDR3 coding sequence is TGTGCCAGCAGCCATCTAGCAGCCTTGCCCTACAATGAGCAGTTCTTC. Translation: CASSHLAALPYNEQFF.